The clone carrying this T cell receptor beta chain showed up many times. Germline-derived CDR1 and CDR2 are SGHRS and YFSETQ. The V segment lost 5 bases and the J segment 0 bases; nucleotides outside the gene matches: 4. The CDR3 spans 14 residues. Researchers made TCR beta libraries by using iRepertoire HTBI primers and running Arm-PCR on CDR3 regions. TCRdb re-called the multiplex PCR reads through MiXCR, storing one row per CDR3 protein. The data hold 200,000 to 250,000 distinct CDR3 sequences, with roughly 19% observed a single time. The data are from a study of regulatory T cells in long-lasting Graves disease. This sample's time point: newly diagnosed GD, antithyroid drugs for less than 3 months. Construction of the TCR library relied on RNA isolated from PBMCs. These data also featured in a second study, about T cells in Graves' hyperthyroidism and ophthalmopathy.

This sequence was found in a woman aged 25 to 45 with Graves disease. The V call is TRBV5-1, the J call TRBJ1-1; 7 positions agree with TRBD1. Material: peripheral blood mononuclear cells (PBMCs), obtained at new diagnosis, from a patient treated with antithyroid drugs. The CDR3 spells CASRSTGVNTEAFF. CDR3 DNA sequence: TGCGCCAGCAGGAGTACAGGGGTGAACACTGAAGCTTTCTTT.